The TCR beta chain described here comes from a study of blood T cell repertoires in COVID-19. TCRdb's copy holds only in-frame clones and misses some; the assay was immunoSEQ multiplex PCR. This table has around 71,000 clones, approximately 85% appearing once. V shed 1 base and J 6 bases; nucleotides not matched to a gene: 17. Germline V gene data show CDR1 as SGHTA and CDR2 as FQGNSA. The CDR3 runs 19 residues. The origin of this receptor is a man older than 75 with acute or convalescent COVID-19. The V call is TRBV7-2, the J call TRBJ2-3, with 9 bases lining up with TRBD2. Source material: peripheral blood. The CDR3 DNA reads as TGTGCCAGCAGCTTAGATTATCCGGGACTAGCCGTCTCTAGGGATACGCAGTATTTT. This encodes CASSLDYPGLAVSRDTQYF. The full variable domain, with the rest looked up from reference TRBV7-2 and TRBJ2-3, is GAGVSQSPSNKVTEKGKDVELRCDPISGHTALYWYRQSLGQGLEFLIYFQGNSAPDKSGLPSDRFSAERTGGSVSTLTIQRTQQEDSAVYLCASSLDYPGLAVSRDTQYFGPGTRLTVL.